The rows below give T cell receptor beta chains drawn from one sample of a study of T cells after yellow fever vaccination. TCRdb independently ran MiXCR on the 5' RACE reads; one entry per CDR3 protein. The top ten hold over 15% of the sample, which has approximately 450,000 distinct CDR3 sequences, over 15% seen once. The sample here was PBMCs, taken before the yellow fever booster vaccination. Receptors originate from a man between 18 and 29 years old who received the YFV17D yellow fever vaccine. Each CDR3 is given with its conserved first and last residue. The D gene is left open where the match is weak. Not all rows give a size; the values are once, few, many and, for expanded clones, a class.

J: TRBJ2-3
D: .
size: few
V: TRBV29-1
length: 15
CDR3: CSVDFSDLSTDTQYF
DNA: TGCAGCGTTGATTTTTCGGACCTTAGCACAGATACGCAGTATTTT

J: TRBJ2-3
D: .
size: once
V: TRBV5-1
length: 13
CDR3: CASSLSNPDTQYF
DNA: TGCGCCAGCAGCTTGTCCAACCCGGATACGCAGTATTTT

J: TRBJ2-1
D: .
size: .
V: TRBV5-4
length: 14
CDR3: CASSFGVAADEQFF
DNA: TGTGCCAGCAGCTTTGGGGTAGCCGCGGATGAGCAGTTCTTC

J: TRBJ1-1
D: .
size: many
V: TRBV29-1
length: 14
CDR3: CSVEEEDPNTEAFF
DNA: TGCAGCGTTGAAGAGGAGGACCCGAACACTGAAGCTTTCTTT

J: TRBJ1-2
D: .
size: .
V: TRBV20-1
length: 11
CDR3: CSAPRGEGYTF
DNA: TGCAGTGCCCCACGGGGGGAGGGCTACACCTTC

J: TRBJ1-1
D: .
size: few
V: TRBV29-1
length: 14
CDR3: CSVGPGVRNTEAFF
DNA: TGCAGCGTTGGCCCTGGGGTCAGGAACACTGAAGCTTTCTTT

J: TRBJ2-1
D: TRBD2
size: .
V: TRBV7-2
length: 15
CDR3: CASRDIAGGPYEQFF
DNA: TGTGCCAGCAGGGACATAGCGGGGGGGCCCTATGAGCAGTTCTTC

J: TRBJ1-5
D: .
size: .
V: TRBV21-1
length: 17
CDR3: CASSKVQGGFGNQPQHF
DNA: TGTGCCAGCAGCAAAGTCCAGGGCGGGTTCGGCAATCAGCCCCAGCATTTT

J: TRBJ1-6
D: .
size: .
V: TRBV7-9
length: 13
CDR3: CASSLSSHSPLHF
DNA: TGTGCCAGCAGCTTGTCGTCTCATTCACCCCTCCACTTT

J: TRBJ2-5
D: .
size: few
V: TRBV9
length: 13
CDR3: CASSVSVQETQYF
DNA: TGTGCCAGCAGCGTCTCGGTTCAAGAGACCCAGTACTTC

J: TRBJ1-2
D: .
size: .
V: TRBV29-1
length: 12
CDR3: CSVVLQDYGYTF
DNA: TGCAGCGTTGTCCTACAAGACTATGGCTACACCTTC

J: TRBJ1-5
D: .
size: .
V: TRBV7-6
length: 16
CDR3: CASSLGVFSSNQPQHF
DNA: TGTGCCAGCAGCTTAGGGGTGTTTAGTAGCAATCAGCCCCAGCATTTT

J: TRBJ2-6
D: .
size: few
V: TRBV10-3
length: 17
CDR3: CAISESGPYSGANVLTF
DNA: TGTGCCATCAGTGAGTCGGGACCGTACTCTGGGGCCAACGTCCTGACTTTC

J: TRBJ1-2
D: .
size: many
V: TRBV24-1
length: 13
CDR3: CATSDRTVYGYTF
DNA: TGTGCCACCAGTGATCGGACAGTATATGGCTACACCTTC

J: TRBJ2-5
D: .
size: .
V: TRBV29-1
length: 15
CDR3: CSVDTTGWVEETQYF
DNA: TGCAGCGTTGACACAACAGGGTGGGTGGAAGAGACCCAGTACTTC

J: TRBJ2-7
D: TRBD2
size: .
V: TRBV11-1
length: 14
CDR3: CASSPLAGRYEQYF
DNA: TGTGCCAGCAGCCCTCTAGCGGGGCGCTACGAGCAGTACTTC

J: TRBJ2-7
D: .
size: few
V: TRBV7-6
length: 18
CDR3: CASSLEAGSATSLNEQYF
DNA: TGTGCCAGCAGCTTAGAAGCCGGGTCGGCGACCTCCCTGAACGAGCAGTACTTC

J: TRBJ2-2
D: .
size: few
V: TRBV6-5
length: 15
CDR3: CASSYSWGQGGELFF
DNA: TGTGCCAGCAGTTACTCCTGGGGGCAGGGCGGGGAGCTGTTTTTT

J: TRBJ1-2
D: .
size: .
V: TRBV6-2/TRBV6-3
length: 13
CDR3: CASSQGVLYGYTF
DNA: TGTGCCAGCAGTCAAGGAGTACTCTATGGCTACACCTTC

J: TRBJ1-2
D: TRBD1
size: .
V: TRBV7-2
length: 13
CDR3: CASSLPGGIGYTF
DNA: TGTGCCAGCAGCTTACCAGGGGGGATCGGCTACACCTTC

J: TRBJ2-1
D: .
size: few
V: TRBV5-1
length: 16
CDR3: CASKPPGPSSYNEQFF
DNA: TGCGCCAGCAAACCCCCGGGTCCAAGCTCCTACAATGAGCAGTTCTTC

J: TRBJ2-3
D: .
size: .
V: TRBV20-1
length: 15
CDR3: CSALRMGSSTDTQYF
DNA: TGCAGTGCTCTCAGAATGGGTTCTAGCACAGATACGCAGTATTTT

J: TRBJ2-7
D: .
size: few
V: TRBV6-5
length: 12
CDR3: CASSYSGEEQYF
DNA: TGTGCCAGCAGTTACAGTGGAGAGGAGCAGTACTTC

J: TRBJ1-3
D: .
size: few
V: TRBV5-5
length: 14
CDR3: CASSYSGSGNTIYF
DNA: TGTGCCAGCAGCTACAGCGGCTCTGGAAACACCATATATTTT

J: TRBJ2-7
D: .
size: few
V: TRBV20-1
length: 11
CDR3: CSVPRDYEQYF
DNA: TGCAGTGTGCCCAGGGACTACGAGCAGTACTTC

J: TRBJ2-7
D: TRBD2
size: .
V: TRBV4-3
length: 18
CDR3: CASSQEVAGPGASYEQYF
DNA: TGCGCCAGCAGCCAAGAGGTAGCGGGGCCGGGGGCCTCCTACGAGCAGTACTTC

J: TRBJ1-5
D: .
size: .
V: TRBV6-2/TRBV6-3
length: 14
CDR3: CASSRTDSYQPQHF
DNA: TGTGCCAGCAGCAGGACAGACTCTTATCAGCCCCAGCATTTT

J: TRBJ1-1
D: .
size: few
V: TRBV20-1
length: 16
CDR3: CSAHQPGGSWYTEAFF
DNA: TGCAGTGCTCACCAGCCCGGGGGGAGTTGGTACACTGAAGCTTTCTTT

J: TRBJ2-7
D: .
size: .
V: TRBV5-4
length: 14
CDR3: CASSLDVGNYEQYF
DNA: TGTGCCAGCAGCTTGGACGTCGGTAACTACGAGCAGTACTTC

J: TRBJ2-3
D: TRBD1
size: many
V: TRBV7-2
length: 14
CDR3: CASSLGTGTDTQYF
DNA: TGTGCCAGCAGCTTGGGGACAGGCACAGATACGCAGTATTTT

J: TRBJ2-3
D: .
size: few
V: TRBV6-1
length: 15
CDR3: CASSESLIRSDTQYF
DNA: TGTGCCAGCAGTGAATCCTTGATTAGGTCTGATACGCAGTATTTT

J: TRBJ2-3
D: .
size: .
V: TRBV4-1
length: 15
CDR3: CASSQDSAGRDTQYF
DNA: TGCGCCAGCAGCCAAGATTCGGCGGGGCGGGATACGCAGTATTTT

J: TRBJ1-1
D: .
size: .
V: TRBV7-2
length: 13
CDR3: CASSLELRTEAFF
DNA: TGTGCCAGCAGCTTAGAGTTGAGGACTGAAGCTTTCTTT

J: TRBJ1-5
D: .
size: few
V: TRBV7-2
length: 14
CDR3: CASSSPGYNQPQHF
DNA: TGTGCCAGCAGCTCCCCCGGGTACAATCAGCCCCAGCATTTT

J: TRBJ2-7
D: .
size: few
V: TRBV5-1
length: 15
CDR3: CASSGGGASSYEQYF
DNA: TGCGCCAGCAGTGGGGGAGGCGCGAGCTCCTACGAGCAGTACTTC

J: TRBJ1-4
D: .
size: many
V: TRBV12-3/TRBV12-4
length: 16
CDR3: CASSLGQTATNEKLFF
DNA: TGTGCCAGCAGTTTGGGCCAGACAGCAACTAATGAAAAACTGTTTTTT

J: TRBJ2-3
D: TRBD2
size: few
V: TRBV5-1
length: 15
CDR3: CASSLERGGTDTQYF
DNA: TGCGCCAGCAGCTTGGAGCGGGGGGGTACAGATACGCAGTATTTT

J: TRBJ2-3
D: .
size: few
V: TRBV10-1
length: 16
CDR3: CASSELRGASTDTQYF
DNA: TGCGCCAGCAGTGAGTTGAGGGGGGCTAGCACAGATACGCAGTATTTT

J: TRBJ1-5
D: .
size: .
V: TRBV5-6
length: 14
CDR3: CASSLAGGRQPQHF
DNA: TGTGCCAGCAGCTTAGCGGGGGGCCGCCAGCCCCAGCATTTT

J: TRBJ2-6
D: TRBD1
size: few
V: TRBV6-1
length: 16
CDR3: CASSKGQGEGANVLTF
DNA: TGTGCCAGCAGTAAGGGACAGGGAGAAGGGGCCAACGTCCTGACTTTC

J: TRBJ2-1
D: TRBD2
size: few
V: TRBV5-5
length: 16
CDR3: CASSLETGGFYNEQFF
DNA: TGTGCCAGCAGCTTGGAAACGGGGGGATTCTACAATGAGCAGTTCTTC

J: TRBJ2-3
D: .
size: many
V: TRBV5-1
length: 12
CDR3: CASSVTGDTQYF
DNA: TGCGCCAGCTCCGTAACGGGGGATACGCAGTATTTT

J: TRBJ2-3
D: TRBD2
size: few
V: TRBV20-1
length: 18
CDR3: CSARGLAGGPLSTDTQYF
DNA: TGCAGTGCTAGAGGTCTAGCGGGGGGCCCCCTTAGCACAGATACGCAGTATTTT

J: TRBJ1-2
D: .
size: many
V: TRBV5-1
length: 13
CDR3: CASKSIGLYGYTF
DNA: TGCGCCAGCAAATCAATAGGACTCTATGGCTACACCTTC

J: TRBJ2-3
D: .
size: .
V: TRBV5-1
length: 18
CDR3: CASSPRPGGGERTDTQYF
DNA: TGCGCCAGCAGCCCACGCCCGGGTGGGGGCGAAAGGACAGATACGCAGTATTTT

J: TRBJ2-5
D: .
size: .
V: TRBV15
length: 15
CDR3: CATSRGGGGWETQYF
DNA: TGTGCCACCAGCAGAGGTGGAGGGGGATGGGAGACCCAGTACTTC

J: TRBJ2-7
D: .
size: .
V: TRBV7-2
length: 15
CDR3: CASSLGGTNSYEQYF
DNA: TGTGCCAGCAGCTTAGGCGGGACAAACTCCTACGAGCAGTACTTC

J: TRBJ2-1
D: .
size: few
V: TRBV6-6
length: 14
CDR3: CASDPKGPYNEQFF
DNA: TGTGCCTCGGACCCGAAGGGTCCCTACAATGAGCAGTTCTTC

J: TRBJ2-7
D: TRBD2
size: few
V: TRBV25-1
length: 17
CDR3: CASSDYGLAGASYEQYF
DNA: TGTGCCAGCAGTGACTACGGCCTAGCGGGGGCCTCCTACGAGCAGTACTTC

J: TRBJ2-1
D: TRBD1
size: .
V: TRBV25-1
length: 17
CDR3: CASSPTPDRGPYNEQFF
DNA: TGTGCCAGCAGTCCAACTCCCGACAGGGGCCCTTACAATGAGCAGTTCTTC

J: TRBJ1-5
D: .
size: .
V: TRBV7-2
length: 15
CDR3: CASSLVPGSNQPQHF
DNA: TGTGCCAGCAGCTTAGTCCCGGGGAGCAATCAGCCCCAGCATTTT

J: TRBJ1-1
D: TRBD1
size: few
V: TRBV6-4
length: 13
CDR3: CASSPRTGVAAFF
DNA: TGTGCCAGCTCACCCCGGACAGGGGTTGCAGCTTTCTTT

J: TRBJ2-5
D: TRBD1
size: .
V: TRBV7-8
length: 14
CDR3: CASSPGTGEVPQYF
DNA: TGTGCCAGCAGCCCTGGGACAGGGGAAGTTCCCCAGTACTTC

J: TRBJ2-7
D: TRBD2
size: few
V: TRBV7-2
length: 16
CDR3: CASSVRTSGGSNEQYF
DNA: TGTGCCAGCAGCGTTAGGACTAGCGGGGGGTCTAACGAGCAGTACTTC